This TCR beta chain derives from a study of human T cells and chemical hapten exposure. The time point here: patch test 2, 6 weeks after DPC sensitization. Treatment: therapeutic diphenylcyclopropenone sensitization with weekly scalp DPC. MiXCR, applied by TCRdb to the RACE reads, yields one record per CDR3 protein. Here the sample spans 75,000 to 90,000 distinct CDR3 sequences, about 10% being singletons. The V gene lost 2 bases and the J gene lost 0 bases, with 7 bases spanning the gap. Germline CDR1 reads LGHDT; CDR2 reads YNNKEL (reference sequence). This CDR3 contains 15 residues. Only a few counts were recorded for this clonotype.

The sample was whole blood, taken in connection with sensitization to the hapten diphenylcyclopropenone (DPC). The chain couples TRBV3-1 to TRBJ2-2; weak D call: TRBD1 (5 bases). The origin of this receptor is a woman between 45 and 60 years old with alopecia areata. Some clones in this sample may be carry-over from other donors' samples. The DNA for the CDR3 is TGTGCCAGCAGCCAAATGGGGCCGAACACCGGGGAGCTGTTTTTT. Protein: CASSQMGPNTGELFF.